The rows below give T cell receptor beta chains drawn from one sample of a study of shared clonotypes between healthy human individuals. Profiling relied on immunoSEQ multiplex PCR, and the TCRdb table lists in-frame clones only, not all of them. This sample has 2 million to 3 million clones, with more than 85% found just once. The specimen was naive CD4+ T cells from PBMCs. The origin of the receptors is a man aged 18 to 30 in good health. Some clones in this sample may be carry-over from other donors' samples. The CDR3 runs from the conserved cysteine through the conserved F or W. The order of the fields is clone size, D gene, J gene, V gene, CDR3 DNA, CDR3 protein. D genes are given only for firm matches. Only part of the rows carry a size: once, few, many, or a class if the clone is expanded.

clone_size: NA; d_call: NA; j_call: TRBJ1-3; v_call: TRBV5-6; cdr3_nt: TGTGCCAGCAGCCGGGGATACTCTGGAAACACCATATATTTT; cdr3_aa: CASSRGYSGNTIYF
clone_size: NA; d_call: NA; j_call: TRBJ2-7; v_call: TRBV30; cdr3_nt: TGTGCCTGGAATGTGCACAGGGCCTTCGCGTATTCCTCCGACTACGAGCAGTACTTC; cdr3_aa: CAWNVHRAFAYSSDYEQYF
clone_size: NA; d_call: TRBD1; j_call: TRBJ1-5; v_call: TRBV14; cdr3_nt: TGTGCCAGCAGCCTTACCAGGGGGCAAGTTTCCAATCAGCCCCAGCATTTT; cdr3_aa: CASSLTRGQVSNQPQHF
clone_size: few; d_call: NA; j_call: TRBJ1-1; v_call: TRBV10-3; cdr3_nt: TGTGCCGCGGGTGAGACTGAAGCTTTCTTT; cdr3_aa: CAAGETEAFF
clone_size: NA; d_call: TRBD1; j_call: TRBJ2-7; v_call: TRBV6-6; cdr3_nt: TGTGCCAGCAAGCCCGGACAGGGGCTCTACGAGCAGTACTTC; cdr3_aa: CASKPGQGLYEQYF
clone_size: NA; d_call: NA; j_call: TRBJ1-1; v_call: TRBV28; cdr3_nt: TGTGCCAGCAGTTTCTGGCAAAAAGCTTTCTTT; cdr3_aa: CASSFWQKAFF
clone_size: NA; d_call: NA; j_call: TRBJ1-4; v_call: TRBV4-3; cdr3_nt: TGCGCCAGCAGCCAGCGCTATGATAGGGGAGAAAAACTGTTTTTT; cdr3_aa: CASSQRYDRGEKLFF
clone_size: NA; d_call: NA; j_call: TRBJ1-2; v_call: TRBV18; cdr3_nt: TGTGCCAGCTCGACGGGGACAAACTATGGCTACACCTTC; cdr3_aa: CASSTGTNYGYTF
clone_size: NA; d_call: NA; j_call: TRBJ2-7; v_call: TRBV27; cdr3_nt: TGTGCCAGCAGTTTTAGGTACGGGACTTACGAGCAGTACTTC; cdr3_aa: CASSFRYGTYEQYF
clone_size: NA; d_call: NA; j_call: TRBJ1-4; v_call: TRBV5-5; cdr3_nt: TGTGCCAGCAGCTTGGGGGATTCTAATGAAAAACTGTTTTTT; cdr3_aa: CASSLGDSNEKLFF
clone_size: NA; d_call: NA; j_call: TRBJ2-5; v_call: TRBV11-2; cdr3_nt: TGTGCCAGCACCCTGGGGGAGGTCAAGACCCAGTACTTC; cdr3_aa: CASTLGEVKTQYF
clone_size: NA; d_call: NA; j_call: TRBJ2-3; v_call: TRBV4-3; cdr3_nt: TGCGCCAGCAGCCTGACTGGATCCGGGACATACCGCACAGATACGCAGTATTTT; cdr3_aa: CASSLTGSGTYRTDTQYF
clone_size: NA; d_call: NA; j_call: TRBJ2-7; v_call: TRBV2; cdr3_nt: TGTGCCAGCAGTGTAGGTAGGGGGTTGAGGGGGTTCCCCTACGAGCAGTACTTC; cdr3_aa: CASSVGRGLRGFPYEQYF
clone_size: NA; d_call: NA; j_call: TRBJ2-1; v_call: TRBV29-1; cdr3_nt: TGCAGCGTTACCAGGGAAAATGAGCAGTTCTTC; cdr3_aa: CSVTRENEQFF
clone_size: NA; d_call: NA; j_call: TRBJ1-2; v_call: TRBV28; cdr3_nt: TGTGCCAGCAGCCCGAGCGTGGGGGGCTATGGCTACACCTTC; cdr3_aa: CASSPSVGGYGYTF
clone_size: once; d_call: NA; j_call: TRBJ1-4; v_call: TRBV20-1; cdr3_nt: TGCAGTGCCGAGCGGAGCGAAAAACTGTTTTTT; cdr3_aa: CSAERSEKLFF
clone_size: NA; d_call: NA; j_call: TRBJ1-5; v_call: TRBV28; cdr3_nt: TGTGCCAGCAGTTTACGCGACTGGGAGAGCAATCAGCCCCAGCATTTT; cdr3_aa: CASSLRDWESNQPQHF
clone_size: NA; d_call: TRBD2; j_call: TRBJ2-1; v_call: TRBV5-1; cdr3_nt: TGCGCCAGCAGCTTGGTCAGGGCTAGCGGGAGCAATGAGCAGTTCTTC; cdr3_aa: CASSLVRASGSNEQFF
clone_size: NA; d_call: NA; j_call: TRBJ2-7; v_call: TRBV4-3; cdr3_nt: TGCGCCAGCAGCCAAGCACAGCACTACTACGAGCAGTACTTC; cdr3_aa: CASSQAQHYYEQYF
clone_size: NA; d_call: TRBD2; j_call: TRBJ2-7; v_call: TRBV7-2; cdr3_nt: TGTGCCAGCTCGGTGGGGAGCGGGAGATTCTACGAGCAGTACTTC; cdr3_aa: CASSVGSGRFYEQYF
clone_size: NA; d_call: NA; j_call: TRBJ1-1; v_call: TRBV27; cdr3_nt: TGTGCCAGCAGTCCCCCGATGAACACTGAAGCTTTCTTT; cdr3_aa: CASSPPMNTEAFF
clone_size: NA; d_call: NA; j_call: TRBJ2-5; v_call: TRBV29-1; cdr3_nt: TGCAGCGTTGGATACCGGCTATTAGAGACCCAGTACTTC; cdr3_aa: CSVGYRLLETQYF
clone_size: NA; d_call: NA; j_call: TRBJ2-3; v_call: TRBV5-1; cdr3_nt: TGCGCCAGCAGCCCGTCGAGCACAGATACGCAGTATTTT; cdr3_aa: CASSPSSTDTQYF
clone_size: NA; d_call: TRBD2; j_call: TRBJ2-1; v_call: TRBV2; cdr3_nt: TGTGCCAGCAGTGAATTGGGGACTAGACACCTTATGGAGCAGTTCTTC; cdr3_aa: CASSELGTRHLMEQFF
clone_size: NA; d_call: NA; j_call: TRBJ1-3; v_call: TRBV5-1; cdr3_nt: TGCGCCAGCAGCTTGGCGGGGTTTGGGGGAAACACCATATATTTT; cdr3_aa: CASSLAGFGGNTIYF
clone_size: NA; d_call: NA; j_call: TRBJ1-2; v_call: TRBV2; cdr3_nt: TGTGCCAGCAGTGATAGGGGGTATGGCTACACCTTC; cdr3_aa: CASSDRGYGYTF
clone_size: NA; d_call: NA; j_call: TRBJ1-2; v_call: TRBV6-6; cdr3_nt: TGTGCCAGCACCCAGGGGCAGCCTTATGGCTACACCTTC; cdr3_aa: CASTQGQPYGYTF
clone_size: few; d_call: NA; j_call: TRBJ1-1; v_call: TRBV28; cdr3_nt: TGTGCCAGCAGCCGATCTCGGACTGAAGCTTTCTTT; cdr3_aa: CASSRSRTEAFF
clone_size: NA; d_call: TRBD1; j_call: TRBJ2-7; v_call: TRBV18; cdr3_nt: TGTGCCAGCTCACCAACCCCTGTGACAGGGGTGCAGTACGAGCAGTACTTC; cdr3_aa: CASSPTPVTGVQYEQYF
clone_size: NA; d_call: TRBD2; j_call: TRBJ2-3; v_call: TRBV4-2; cdr3_nt: TGTGCCAGCAGCCAAGGGGCTAGCGGTCCTCTGGATACGCAGTATTTT; cdr3_aa: CASSQGASGPLDTQYF
clone_size: NA; d_call: TRBD1; j_call: TRBJ1-1; v_call: TRBV4-1; cdr3_nt: TGCGCCAGCAGCCAGACCCTCGACAGGGATACTGAAGCTTTCTTT; cdr3_aa: CASSQTLDRDTEAFF
clone_size: NA; d_call: TRBD1; j_call: TRBJ1-5; v_call: TRBV2; cdr3_nt: TGTGCCAGCAGTCACGACAGGGCCGGAGATCAGCCCCAGCATTTT; cdr3_aa: CASSHDRAGDQPQHF
clone_size: NA; d_call: TRBD1; j_call: TRBJ1-4; v_call: TRBV7-2; cdr3_nt: TGTGCCAGCAGCCGACAGGGGGCTAATGAAAAACTGTTTTTT; cdr3_aa: CASSRQGANEKLFF
clone_size: NA; d_call: NA; j_call: TRBJ1-1; v_call: TRBV19; cdr3_nt: TGTGCCAGTAGTATCGGGGCAGGGCAAGCTTTCTTT; cdr3_aa: CASSIGAGQAFF
clone_size: NA; d_call: NA; j_call: TRBJ2-7; v_call: TRBV15; cdr3_nt: TGTGCCACCAGCAGAGATACGGGGACCGCGTCGGGCGAGCAGTACTTC; cdr3_aa: CATSRDTGTASGEQYF
clone_size: NA; d_call: NA; j_call: TRBJ1-1; v_call: TRBV5-1; cdr3_nt: TGCGCCAGCAGCTCCGGACAGACAAACACTGAAGCTTTCTTT; cdr3_aa: CASSSGQTNTEAFF
clone_size: NA; d_call: TRBD1; j_call: TRBJ1-4; v_call: TRBV9; cdr3_nt: TGTGCCAGCAGCGAGACAGGGGGCTTATCAGTTGAAAAACTGTTTTTT; cdr3_aa: CASSETGGLSVEKLFF
clone_size: NA; d_call: NA; j_call: TRBJ2-3; v_call: TRBV5-1; cdr3_nt: TGCGCCAGCAGCTCGGACTCGCCCACAGATACGCAGTATTTT; cdr3_aa: CASSSDSPTDTQYF
clone_size: NA; d_call: NA; j_call: TRBJ2-2; v_call: TRBV28; cdr3_nt: TGTGCCAGCAGTCCCCACGGGGCGCGCACCGGGGAGCTGTTTTTT; cdr3_aa: CASSPHGARTGELFF
clone_size: NA; d_call: NA; j_call: TRBJ2-7; v_call: TRBV5-5; cdr3_nt: TGTGCCAGCAGCTTTTATCCCGGCTCCTCCGACGGGCACTTC; cdr3_aa: CASSFYPGSSDGHF
clone_size: NA; d_call: NA; j_call: TRBJ2-3; v_call: TRBV9; cdr3_nt: TGTGCCAGCAGCGAACTCGGTACAGGGGGGGCAGATACGCAGTATTTT; cdr3_aa: CASSELGTGGADTQYF